This entry lists 22 T cell receptor beta chains sequenced from one sample in a study of beta chain features in type 1 diabetes. Study-wide findings and caveats: In every one of the four CD4+ subsets, TCRB CDR3s were moderately but significantly shorter in Type 1 diabetes patients.

These receptors lack a known antigen. The study reverse transcribed the entire isolated RNA, so it sequenced expressed TCRB transcripts. Some clones are missing from TCRdb's copy, which holds only in-frame ones; the method was immunoSEQ multiplex PCR. Of hundreds of thousands of clones in the sample, roughly 11% were seen once. Sequencing input: naive CD4+ T cells from blood. All receptors derive from a man aged 25 to 40 with type 1 diabetes.

This clone was seen only a few times. The chain carries TRBV5-1 and TRBJ1-2; no reliable D call. CDR3 size: 14 residues. Between the trimmed V and J ends, which lost 3 bases and 6 bases, there was a span of 15 bases. Germline values: CDR1 SGHRS, CDR2 YFSETQ. CDR3 in DNA: TGCGCCAGCAGCTCTCCCCCTAATGTTGATGGCTACACCTTC. Translation gives CASSSPPNVDGYTF.

Points on this clone: Other DNA sequences within the sample encode an identical CDR3. The chain combines TRBV18 with TRBJ1-1; D gene unclear. Germline values: CDR1 KGHSH, CDR2 LQKENI. The CDR3 contains 13 residues. V dropped 6 bases and J dropped 0 bases, with 8 bases sitting between them. CDR3 region: CASSDGVNTEAFF. The CDR3 nucleotides read TGTGCCAGCTCGGATGGAGTGAACACTGAAGCTTTCTTT.

This clone showed up just a few times. In DNA, the CDR3 is TGTGCCAGCGGACGTAGGGGGACGGAACCCTATGGCTACACCTTC. Translation gives CASGRRGTEPYGYTF. The chain joins TRBV5-6 to TRBJ1-2, with D possibly matching TRBD1 (6 bases). Germline CDR1 SGHDT, CDR2 YYEEEE. Deletions cut 7 bases from V and 4 bases from J, with 20 bases between. This CDR3 is 15 amino acids long.

This clone has just a few counts. The chain links TRBV18 to TRBJ2-3; TRBD2 might be the D (6 bases). V was shortened by 3 bases and J by 0 bases, with 19 bases between the two germline ends. CDR1 and CDR2 from the germline V gene are KGHSH and LQKENI. The CDR3 totals 18 residues. The CDR3: CASSPQLGAGPSTDTQYF. The CDR3 DNA follows: TGTGCCAGCTCACCTCAGTTGGGCGCGGGGCCTAGCACAGATACGCAGTATTTT.

The chain combines TRBV29-1 with TRBJ1-1; D ambiguous. The CDR3 consists of 15 residues. The germline V and J ends were trimmed by 3 bases and 0 bases, with 14 bases remaining between them. CDR1 is SQVTM and CDR2 is ANQGSEA in the germline V gene. CDR3 nucleotide sequence: TGCAGCGTTGAGGGTCGGGAGCATTTGAACACTGAAGCTTTCTTT. The encoded protein is CSVEGREHLNTEAFF.

This clone showed up just a few times. V gene TRBV5-1 combines with J gene TRBJ2-7, with TRBD1 matching over 8 bases. This CDR3 is 14 amino acids long. Losses at the gene ends were 2 bases for V and 6 bases for J; bases not matched to a gene: 7. Germline assignment: CDR1 SGHRS and CDR2 YFSETQ. The CDR3 region has the DNA TGCGCCAGCAGCTTCGGACAGGGCGGCGGCGAGCAGTACTTC. Translated: CASSFGQGGGEQYF.

This chain links TRBV27 with TRBJ2-7, with 8 bases that match TRBD1. Germline loops: CDR1 MNHEY, CDR2 SMNVEV (reference sequence). CDR3 length: 14 residues. Trimming cost V 8 bases and J 3 bases; bases outside gene matches: 9. The CDR3 DNA sequence: TGTGCCAGCGGACAGGGAAAAACGAGCTACGAGCAGTACTTC. Protein product: CASGQGKTSYEQYF.

This clone has just a few counts. This rearrangement joins TRBV28 to TRBJ2-3, with TRBD2 identical over 7 bases. The germline CDR1 and CDR2 sequences are MDHEN and SYDVKM. V lost 6 bases, J lost 6 bases, and 12 bases stayed unmatched. The CDR3 is made up of 15 amino acids. The CDR3 DNA reads as TGTGCCAGCAGCCTCGAGCGGGGACGGGCGGATACGCAGTATTTT. Its translation is CASSLERGRADTQYF.

The chain combines TRBV9 with TRBJ2-1, with 7 bases lining up with TRBD2. V lost 0 bases to trimming and J lost 10 bases; unmatched junction nucleotides: 10. The V gene's germline CDR1 is SGDLS and CDR2 YYNGEE. This CDR3 contains 15 residues. CDR3 protein: CASSVATGGGHEQFF. The CDR3 bases are TGTGCCAGCAGCGTAGCTACGGGGGGAGGCCACGAGCAGTTCTTC.

This clone was seen more than once but under ten times. This rearrangement joins TRBV5-1 to TRBJ2-1; D not resolved. The CDR3 runs 13 residues. Germline CDR1 SGHRS, CDR2 YFSETQ. Trimming took 4 bases from V and 0 from J, leaving 5 bases between them. The CDR3 DNA reads as TGCGCCAGCAGCCCGAGCTCCTACAATGAGCAGTTCTTC. It translates to CASSPSSYNEQFF.

This clone was observed a handful of times. J is TRBJ2-2 and V is TRBV11-2, with 8 bases identical to TRBD1. Germline V CDR1 and CDR2: SGHAT, FQNNGV. This CDR3 has 13 residues. The V gene end was trimmed by 6 bases and the J gene end by 9 bases; junction bases not matched to a gene: 6. CDR3 bases: TGTGCCAGCAGTCGAACAGGGGGACGGGAGCTGTTTTTT. Translated, it gives CASSRTGGRELFF.

The chain recombines TRBV18 with TRBJ2-3; 8 bases fit TRBD1. The J segment lost 2 bases and the V segment lost 6 bases, leaving 1 base of the junction unmatched. The CDR3 contains 13 residues. Germline V lookup: CDR1 KGHSH, CDR2 LQKENI. CDR3 coding DNA: TGTGCCAGCTCCAGGGGGCCCACAGATACGCAGTATTTT. Amino acid sequence: CASSRGPTDTQYF.

This clone was counted between two and nine times. The V gene is TRBV18, the J gene TRBJ1-2; TRBD1 is a possible D gene (6 bases). Trimming left V 8 bases short and J 6 bases short, with 16 bases between. This CDR3 comprises 13 residues. In germline, CDR1 is KGHSH, CDR2 LQKENI. CDR3 sequence reads: CASARTVRDGYTF. CDR3 DNA sequence: TGTGCCAGCGCCCGGACAGTAAGAGATGGCTACACCTTC.

The V and J genes are TRBV7-9 and TRBJ2-3, with TRBD2 as a possible D gene (6 bases). V lost 5 bases and J 6 bases, leaving 15 bases between the germline ends. The germline V gene encodes CDR1 SEHNR and CDR2 FQNEAQ (reference sequence). The length of the CDR3 is 14 residues. CDR3 amino acids: CASSRRGRGDTQYF. DNA of the CDR3: TGTGCCAGCAGCAGGCGGGGTCGAGGTGATACGCAGTATTTT.

This chain connects TRBV4-1 to TRBJ2-6, with D perhaps TRBD2 (5 bases). The CDR3 length is 20 residues. The V gene lost 1 base and the J gene lost 0 bases, with 19 bases spanning the gap. Germline V gene sequence: CDR1 MGHRA, CDR2 YSYEKL. The chain's CDR3 is CASSQGRPIGSSSGANVLTF. The CDR3 nucleotides are TGCGCCAGCAGCCAAGGGAGGCCCATTGGGAGTTCCTCTGGGGCCAACGTCCTGACTTTC.

This clone was counted at least ten times. V is TRBV29-1 and J is TRBJ1-5, with TRBD1 identical over 9 bases. Germline loops: CDR1 SQVTM, CDR2 ANQGSEA. This CDR3 has 11 amino acids. The CDR3 region has the DNA TGCAGACCACCCCAGACAGGGGGAAAGCATTTT. Amino acids: CRPPQTGGKHF. The full variable domain, rest sourced from reference TRBV29-1 and TRBJ1-5, is SAVISQKPSRDICQRGTSLTIQCQVDSQVTMMFWYRQQPGQSLTLIATANQGSEATYESGFVIDKFPISRPNLTFSTLTVSNMSPEDSSIYLCRPPQTGGKHFGDGTRLSIL.

The chain has TRBV2 and TRBJ2-4; D may be TRBD1 (6 bases). Per the germline V gene, CDR1 is SNHLY and CDR2 is FYNNEI. The CDR3 extends over 14 amino acids. V was cut by 7 bases and J by 2 bases, with 12 bases left in between. In nucleotides, the CDR3 is TGTGCCAGCAATCAGGGGCTCACCAAAAACATTCAGTACTTC. Protein: CASNQGLTKNIQYF. Filled out from reference TRBV2 and TRBJ2-4, the complete variable domain reads EPEVTQTPSHQVTQMGQEVILRCVPISNHLYFYWYRQILGQKVEFLVSFYNNEISEKSEIFDDQFSVERPDGSNFTLKIRSTKLEDSAMYFCASNQGLTKNIQYFGAGTRLSVL.

This clone appeared a few times. This chain joins TRBV5-1 and TRBJ2-3; TRBD1 is a possible D gene (5 bases). Per germline, CDR1 SGHRS and CDR2 YFSETQ. V lost 6 bases, J lost 6 bases, and 17 bases lay in between. The CDR3 spans 14 residues. The CDR3 DNA follows: TGCGCCAGCACCGCCTCAGGGCCCCCTGATACGCAGTATTTT. Translation gives CASTASGPPDTQYF. The full variable domain, in which reference TRBV5-1 and TRBJ2-3 provide the parts outside the CDR3, is KAGVTQTPRYLIKTRGQQVTLSCSPISGHRSVSWYQQTPGQGLQFLFEYFSETQRNKGNFPGRFSGRQFSNSRSEMNVSTLELGDSALYLCASTASGPPDTQYFGPGTRLTVL.

This clone came up a few times. V gene TRBV11-2 combines with J gene TRBJ2-5; D unresolved. Germline CDR1 is SGHAT and CDR2 is FQNNGV. This CDR3 comprises 12 residues. Trimming removed 5 bases from V and 2 bases from J, with 6 bases in between. Here the CDR3 reads CASSRLQETQYF. As DNA, the CDR3 is TGTGCCAGCAGCCGACTGCAAGAGACCCAGTACTTC.

The V and J genes are TRBV25-1 and TRBJ1-2; tentative D call: TRBD1 (6 bases). V lost 8 bases, J lost 1 base, and 11 bases lay in between. CDR1 MGHDK and CDR2 SYGVNS come from the germline V gene. The CDR3 sequence is 13 residues long. The CDR3 DNA follows: TGTGCCAGCTTGGACAGACTTAACTATGGCTACACCTTC. Residues: CASLDRLNYGYTF.

This clone showed up just a few times. The chain employs TRBV6-4 and TRBJ1-1, with D perhaps matching TRBD1 (6 bases). The CDR3 has 17 amino acids. Germline assignment: CDR1 MRHNA and CDR2 SNTAGT. Trimming removed 1 base from V and 3 bases from J, with 18 bases in between. Here the CDR3 DNA reads TGTGCCAGCAGTGACTTCCGACAGGCGGGGGACGACACTGAAGCTTTCTTT. It is translated as CASSDFRQAGDDTEAFF.

This clone was observed a few times. The chain uses TRBV7-9 and TRBJ1-2; D uncertain. From germline, CDR1 is SEHNR and CDR2 FQNEAQ (reference sequence). CDR3 length: 14 residues. The germline V and J ends were trimmed by 5 bases and 6 bases, with 16 bases remaining between them. CDR3 DNA: TGTGCCAGCAGCGCAAAGGACTTGAGGGATGGCTACACCTTC. Its protein is CASSAKDLRDGYTF.